This TCR beta chain derives from a study of identical twins. As to this clonotype: Its antigen is unknown.

V was clipped by 4 bases and J by 7 bases; unmatched bases: 8. The germline gives CDR1 MGHDK, CDR2 SYGVNS. The CDR3 extends over 15 amino acids. TCRdb reprocessed the 5' RACE reads with MiXCR, giving one entry per CDR3 protein. The sample holds over 600,000 distinct CDR3 sequences, 20% to 25% seen once. General study findings and limits: Memory repertoires lacked the insertion deficit that abundant cord blood beta clonotypes showed.

In addition, the sample was reused for a study of T cells expressing NK-cell markers. That work states: Several of the experiments relied on an anti-gamma-delta TCR antibody so that only alpha-beta TCR T cells were sorted. Similarly, these clonotypes led the CD3+CD56-NKG2C+ fraction as well in four donors. Clarity on HCMV specificity was lacking for the expanded NKG2C+ T cell clones.

The specimen sequenced was PBMCs. This clonotype originated in a woman aged 18-35 years in good health. The chain has TRBV25-1 and TRBJ2-2; the match to TRBD1 covers 8 bases. This CDR3 is CASSARTGISGELFF. The CDR3, as DNA: TGTGCCAGCAGTGCCAGGACAGGGATTAGCGGGGAGCTGTTTTTT. Full variable domain (outside the CDR3, taken from reference TRBV25-1 and TRBJ2-2): EADIYQTPRYLVIGTGKKITLECSQTMGHDKMYWYQQDPGMELHLIHYSYGVNSTEKGDLSSESTVSRIRTEHFPLTLESARPSHTSQYLCASSARTGISGELFFGEGSRLTVL.